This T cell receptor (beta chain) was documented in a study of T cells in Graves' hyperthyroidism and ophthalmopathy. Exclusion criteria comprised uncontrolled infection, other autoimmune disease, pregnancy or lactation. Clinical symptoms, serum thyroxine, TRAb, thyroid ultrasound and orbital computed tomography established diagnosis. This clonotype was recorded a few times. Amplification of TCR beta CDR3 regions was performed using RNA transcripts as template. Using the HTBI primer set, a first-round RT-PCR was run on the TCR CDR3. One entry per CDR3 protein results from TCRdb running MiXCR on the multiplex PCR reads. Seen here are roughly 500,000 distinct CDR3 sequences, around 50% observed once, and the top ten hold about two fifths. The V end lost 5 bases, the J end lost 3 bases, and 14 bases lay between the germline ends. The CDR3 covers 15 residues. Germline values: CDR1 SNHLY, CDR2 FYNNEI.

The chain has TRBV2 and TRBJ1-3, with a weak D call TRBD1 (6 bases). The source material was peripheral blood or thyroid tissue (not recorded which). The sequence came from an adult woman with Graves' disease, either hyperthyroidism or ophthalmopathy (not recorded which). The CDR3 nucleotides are TGTGCCAGCAGTCGGCTTGACAGGATTGGAAACACCATATATTTT. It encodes CASSRLDRIGNTIYF.